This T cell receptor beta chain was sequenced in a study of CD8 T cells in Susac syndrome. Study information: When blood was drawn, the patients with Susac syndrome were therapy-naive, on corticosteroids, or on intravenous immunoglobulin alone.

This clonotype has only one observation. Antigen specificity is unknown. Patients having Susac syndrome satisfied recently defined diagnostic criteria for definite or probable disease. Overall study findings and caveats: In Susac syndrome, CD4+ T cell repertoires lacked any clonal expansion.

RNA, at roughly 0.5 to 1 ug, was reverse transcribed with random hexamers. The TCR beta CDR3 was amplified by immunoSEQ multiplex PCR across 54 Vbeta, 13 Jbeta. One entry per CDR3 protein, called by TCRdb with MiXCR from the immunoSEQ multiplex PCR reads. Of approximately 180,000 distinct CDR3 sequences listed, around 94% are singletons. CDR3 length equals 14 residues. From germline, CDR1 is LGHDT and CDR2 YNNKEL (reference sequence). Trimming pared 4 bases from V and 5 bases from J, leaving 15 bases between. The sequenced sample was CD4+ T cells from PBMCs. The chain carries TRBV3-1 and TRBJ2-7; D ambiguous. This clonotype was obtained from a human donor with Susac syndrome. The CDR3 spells CASSPNSGPNEQYF. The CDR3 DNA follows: TGTGCCAGCAGCCCAAACTCCGGACCTAACGAGCAGTACTTC.